This is a list of T cell receptor beta chains from one sample in a study of shared clonotypes between healthy human individuals. The method was immunoSEQ multiplex PCR; TCRdb's version includes in-frame clones alone and lacks a portion of them. The sample yields 2,500,000 or so clones, over 85% seen once. Source material: naive CD4+ T cells from PBMCs. These receptors all stem from a man aged 18-30 years in good health. Some clones in this sample may be carry-over from other donors' samples. Both conserved end residues are part of each CDR3. D genes are given only for firm matches. Not every row has a clone size; where given, it reads once, few, many or a size class.

- | TRBJ1-2 | TRBV7-8 | - | TGTGCCAGCAGCTTAGCCCCCGACAGCCACTATGGCTACACCTTC | CASSLAPDSHYGYTF
- | TRBJ2-3 | TRBV6-1 | - | TGTGCCAGCAGTGGGTACGTGAATACGCAGTATTTT | CASSGYVNTQYF
TRBD1 | TRBJ2-3 | TRBV19 | - | TGTGCCAGTAACCAGAGGACAGGGGGCTCAGATACGCAGTATTTT | CASNQRTGGSDTQYF
TRBD2 | TRBJ2-2 | TRBV11-3 | - | TGTGCCAGCAGCGCTAGCGGGGGTCCCGACACCGGGGAGCTGTTTTTT | CASSASGGPDTGELFF
- | TRBJ2-1 | TRBV19 | - | TGTGCCAGTAGTAGATTGGACGGCTACTACAATGAGCAGTTCTTC | CASSRLDGYYNEQFF
- | TRBJ2-2 | TRBV4-1 | - | TGCGCCAGCAGCCAACCCTCCCCCGGGGGGAACACCGGGGAGCTGTTTTTT | CASSQPSPGGNTGELFF
TRBD1 | TRBJ1-5 | TRBV5-8 | - | TGTGCCAGCAGTCATTCCGGGACAGGGACTTATTTTAGCAATCAGCCCCAGCATTTT | CASSHSGTGTYFSNQPQHF
- | TRBJ2-3 | TRBV29-1 | - | TGCAGCGTTCGAGGGATTGTCACAGATACGCAGTATTTT | CSVRGIVTDTQYF
TRBD1 | TRBJ1-1 | TRBV10-3 | - | TGTGCCATCAGGATGACAGGGGGGACTGAAGCTTTCTTT | CAIRMTGGTEAFF
- | TRBJ1-1 | TRBV25-1 | - | TGTGCCAGCAGTGTTCGAGACAATCGAGCTTTCTTT | CASSVRDNRAFF
TRBD1 | TRBJ1-5 | TRBV18 | - | TGTGCCAGCTCACGGGCGGGACAGGGCTTCAATCAGCCCCAGCATTTT | CASSRAGQGFNQPQHF
- | TRBJ2-7 | TRBV30 | - | TGTGCCTGGAGTCCACGGGACTTC | CAWSPRDF
- | TRBJ2-7 | TRBV27 | - | TGTGCCAGCAGTTTAGGGTGGGGCCCCCTTGCCTACGAGCAGTACTTC | CASSLGWGPLAYEQYF
- | TRBJ2-3 | TRBV7-9 | - | TGTGCCAGCAGGGAGTTAGGCACAGATACGCAGTATTTT | CASRELGTDTQYF
- | TRBJ2-2 | TRBV7-2 | - | TGTGCCAGCAGCTTAGAAATCTCCCGGGGGAACACCGGGGAGCTGTTTTTT | CASSLEISRGNTGELFF
- | TRBJ1-2 | TRBV28 | - | TGTGCCAGCAGTTTAGCGGGTTATGGCTACACCTTC | CASSLAGYGYTF
- | TRBJ2-7 | TRBV7-9 | - | TGTGCCAGCAGCGAGATCTACGAGCAGTACTTC | CASSEIYEQYF
- | TRBJ1-1 | TRBV6-1 | - | TGTGCCAGCAGTGTCGGTGAAGGGACTGAAGCTTTCTTT | CASSVGEGTEAFF
TRBD2 | TRBJ2-7 | TRBV7-9 | - | TGTGCCAGCAGCTTCTTCGGCGGGAGTGGCGAGCAGTACTTC | CASSFFGGSGEQYF
- | TRBJ2-5 | TRBV28 | - | TGTGCCAGCAGTTTAGGGGACCGCCCGTACCAAGAGACCCAGTACTTC | CASSLGDRPYQETQYF
- | TRBJ2-1 | TRBV18 | - | TGTGCCAGCTCACCAGGCGAAGGGTCCTACAATGAGCAGTTCTTC | CASSPGEGSYNEQFF
- | TRBJ2-5 | TRBV11-3 | few | TGTGCCAGCAGCTTAGAATCCCAAGAGACCCAGTACTTC | CASSLESQETQYF
TRBD1 | TRBJ1-6 | TRBV14 | once | TGTGCCAGCAGCCGACGTACTGGGACAGCGTTTAATTCACCCCTCCACTTT | CASSRRTGTAFNSPLHF
TRBD1 | TRBJ2-5 | TRBV4-1 | - | TGCGCCAGCAGCCGCACCACGGGACAGGGAGGGGAGACCCAGTACTTC | CASSRTTGQGGETQYF
- | TRBJ1-5 | TRBV10-3 | - | TGTGCCATCAGCGAGACACAAACCGCAGGCAATCAGCCCCAGCATTTT | CAISETQTAGNQPQHF
- | TRBJ1-2 | TRBV10-1 | once | TGCGCCAGATTCCGGGACTCATCCGGCGGCTACACCTTC | CARFRDSSGGYTF
- | TRBJ1-1 | TRBV30 | few | TGTGCCGGTAGGAGGGCTGAAGCTTTCTTT | CAGRRAEAFF
TRBD2 | TRBJ2-1 | TRBV10-1 | - | TGCGCCAGCAGTGAGCGGGGCGGGAGTAGTTATGAGCAGTTCTTC | CASSERGGSSYEQFF
TRBD2 | TRBJ2-1 | TRBV18 | - | TGTGCCAGCTCACCGGGGAGCGGGGATGAGCAGTTCTTC | CASSPGSGDEQFF
- | TRBJ1-2 | TRBV5-6 | - | TGTGCCAGCAGCCGTGACAGGTATTATGGCTACACCTTC | CASSRDRYYGYTF
- | TRBJ2-3 | TRBV18 | - | TGTGCCAGCTCACCGCCGACCCGAGATACGCAGTATTTT | CASSPPTRDTQYF
- | TRBJ1-3 | TRBV5-8 | once | TGTGCCAGCAGCTTGGGGACGGATGTCTATGGAAACACCATATATTTT | CASSLGTDVYGNTIYF
- | TRBJ2-7 | TRBV7-2 | - | TGTGCCAGCAGCGACCCCCCCTCAGCGACGGACGAGCAGTACTTC | CASSDPPSATDEQYF
TRBD1 | TRBJ2-7 | TRBV18 | - | TGTGCCAGCTCACCACCAGGGACAGGGGGGTCCTACGAGCAGTACTTC | CASSPPGTGGSYEQYF
- | TRBJ2-7 | TRBV30 | - | TGTGCCTTTTCGGCGGCCTACGAGCAGTACTTC | CAFSAAYEQYF
- | TRBJ1-1 | TRBV2 | - | TGTGCCAGCAGTGTACTAGGGGCCGCTGAAGCTTTCTTT | CASSVLGAAEAFF
TRBD1 | TRBJ2-7 | TRBV18 | once | TGTGCCAGCTCACCGACAGGGGGAAGCTACGAGCAGTACTTC | CASSPTGGSYEQYF
TRBD2 | TRBJ2-3 | TRBV9 | - | TGTGCCAGCAGCGTCTCCAATAGCGGGAGTAGCACAGATACGCAGTATTTT | CASSVSNSGSSTDTQYF
- | TRBJ1-1 | TRBV6-6 | - | TGTGCCAGCAGTTCCGCGAACACTGAAGCTTTCTTT | CASSSANTEAFF
TRBD2 | TRBJ2-5 | TRBV7-9 | - | TGTGCCAGCAGTTTAGTCAGGGCGGGAGTGACCCAGTACTTC | CASSLVRAGVTQYF
TRBD1 | TRBJ1-6 | TRBV7-9 | - | TGTGCCAGCAGCCTGGACAGGAATAATTCACCCCTCCACTTT | CASSLDRNNSPLHF
- | TRBJ1-1 | TRBV7-8 | - | TGTGCCAGCAGCTTAAAGGGGCCCTCGAACACTGAAGCTTTCTTT | CASSLKGPSNTEAFF
- | TRBJ1-2 | TRBV2 | - | TGTGCCAGCAGCTCTGGGGGTCTGCTTCTTAACTATGGCTACACCTTC | CASSSGGLLLNYGYTF
TRBD1 | TRBJ1-5 | TRBV28 | - | TGTGCCAGCAGCCGACAGGGGGCAAGTCAGCCCCAGCATTTT | CASSRQGASQPQHF